These T cell receptor beta chains were read from a single sample in a study of PD-1 blockade in mismatch repair-deficient tumors. Clones were read by immunoSEQ multiplex PCR, and TCRdb kept only the in-frame ones, dropping some. The profile shows some 130,000 clones, approximately 91% of them singletons. Sequenced here: peripheral blood, sampled just over 70 weeks after starting pembrolizumab. The source is an adult with mismatch repair-deficient cancer. Both conserved end residues are part of each CDR3. A D gene is named only where the DNA matches it firmly. The size of a clone is reported for some rows only, either as once, few or many, or as a class for expanded clones.

j_call d_call v_call clone_size cdr3_nt cdr3_aa
TRBJ1-1 NA TRBV4-1 NA TGCGCCAGCAGCCAAGATGCAGGCGGCACTGAAGCTTTCTTT CASSQDAGGTEAFF
TRBJ2-5 TRBD2 TRBV6-5 NA TGTGCCGGAGCTCGGGGGGAGGGTGAGACCCAGTACTTC CAGARGEGETQYF
TRBJ2-1 TRBD2 TRBV6-4 NA TGTGCCAGCAGTGAAGAGCGGGAGGGCCGGGAGCAGTTCTTC CASSEEREGREQFF
TRBJ2-1 NA TRBV6-4 NA TGTGCCAGCAGTGACTCGTTCGGGCTAGGATTAGTCAATGAGCAGTTCTTC CASSDSFGLGLVNEQFF
TRBJ2-1 NA TRBV7-9 NA TGTGCCAGCAGCCCACCTATCGGGACGGGCAATGAGCAGTTCTTC CASSPPIGTGNEQFF
TRBJ2-7 TRBD1 TRBV4-1 NA TGCGCCAGCAGCCGGGGACAGGGTCCCGAGCAGTACTTC CASSRGQGPEQYF
TRBJ2-4 NA TRBV7-9 once TGTGCCAGCAGCACCCGAGCTGGAGCCAAAAACATTCAGTACTTC CASSTRAGAKNIQYF
TRBJ2-5 NA TRBV30 NA TGTGCCTGGTGCCCCGCGCCCTTGGACGTACGAGGGGAGGCCCAGTACTTC CAWCPAPLDVRGEAQYF
TRBJ2-5 NA TRBV7-6 NA TGTGCCAGCAGCCCCAGTGGGGGGTTCAAGACCCAGTACTTC CASSPSGGFKTQYF
TRBJ1-4 NA TRBV15 NA TGTGCCACCAGCAACCTGCCTAATGAAAAACTGTTTTTT CATSNLPNEKLFF
TRBJ2-3 NA TRBV6-4 NA TGTGCCAGCAGTGCCGGGACTAGCACAGATACGCAGTATTTT CASSAGTSTDTQYF
TRBJ2-1 TRBD2 TRBV9 NA TGTGCCAGCAGCGTAGGCCCGGGACTAGGTTTAAGTGAGCAGTTCTTC CASSVGPGLGLSEQFF
TRBJ2-5 NA TRBV29-1 NA TGCAGCGGATCCGAGGAGACCCAGTACTTC CSGSEETQYF
TRBJ2-7 TRBD1 TRBV5-1 few TGCGCCAGCAGCCAAAGACAGGGGAGCTCCTACGAGCAGTACTTC CASSQRQGSSYEQYF
TRBJ2-7 NA TRBV4-1 once TGCGCCAGCAGCCAAGATGGTGCGGAGCAGTACTTC CASSQDGAEQYF
TRBJ2-3 TRBD1 TRBV4-3 once TGCGCCAGCAGCCAGGGGGACAGGGGACCCGCAGATACGCAGTATTTT CASSQGDRGPADTQYF
TRBJ2-1 NA TRBV5-1 NA TGCGCCAGCAGCTTGGCCAGAAAGTTGAATGAGCAGTTCTTC CASSLARKLNEQFF
TRBJ2-3 NA TRBV4-2 NA TGTGCCAGCAGCCAAGCGGGAGTGGCAGATACGCAGTATTTT CASSQAGVADTQYF
TRBJ1-5 TRBD1 TRBV28 NA TGTGCCAGCAGTTTTAGGGACAGGGGGCTGCAATCTCAGCCCCAGCATTTT CASSFRDRGLQSQPQHF
TRBJ2-7 NA TRBV27 NA TGTGCCAGCAGGGGCCCGAATGGGGTCCGGTACGAGCAGTACTTC CASRGPNGVRYEQYF
TRBJ2-7 NA TRBV2 NA TGTGCCAGCTGGAGTCCTGCTCTTGGGCAGTACTTC CASWSPALGQYF
TRBJ2-1 TRBD1 TRBV6-6 NA TGTGCCAGCAGCCAGGGACAGTACTACAATGAGCAGTTCTTC CASSQGQYYNEQFF
TRBJ2-1 NA TRBV27 NA TGTGCCAGCAGTTTGTTGAGCTCCTACAATGAGCAGTTCTTC CASSLLSSYNEQFF
TRBJ2-7 TRBD1 TRBV4-3 once TGCGCCAGCAGCCAAGAATGGAACAGGGGAACGTACGAGCAGTACTTC CASSQEWNRGTYEQYF
TRBJ1-1 NA TRBV7-9 NA TGTGCCAGCAGCTCAAAGAACACTGAAGCTTTCTTT CASSSKNTEAFF
TRBJ1-5 NA TRBV19 once TGTGCCAGTAGTATAGTCCCCCCCCGGGAGGGCAATCAGCCCCAGCATTTT CASSIVPPREGNQPQHF
TRBJ2-5 TRBD1 TRBV13 NA TGTGCCAGCAGGTGGACAGGGGAAGAGACCCAGTACTTC CASRWTGEETQYF
TRBJ1-2 NA TRBV30 NA TGTGCCCCTCACGAAGGGGAGCTTAACTATGGCTACACCTTC CAPHEGELNYGYTF
TRBJ2-7 NA TRBV5-4 NA TGTGCCAGCAGCCCAAAATACCCCTCCTACGAGCAGTACTTC CASSPKYPSYEQYF
TRBJ2-3 NA TRBV5-6 NA TGTGCCAGCAGCTTGGGGTTAGGACACAATACGCAGTATTTT CASSLGLGHNTQYF
TRBJ2-5 NA TRBV2 NA TGTGCCAGCAAGGCGGAGGGGACCCAGTACTTC CASKAEGTQYF
TRBJ2-7 NA TRBV7-8 NA TGTGCCAGCAGCCCGGAGTACGAGCAGTACTTC CASSPEYEQYF
TRBJ2-1 NA TRBV25-1 NA TGTGCCAGCAGTGAGTCAGGGTATGAGCAGTTCTTC CASSESGYEQFF
TRBJ2-4 NA TRBV6-5 once TGTGCCAGCAGTTCTCGGACCCTAATGGCCAAAAACATTCAGTACTTC CASSSRTLMAKNIQYF
TRBJ2-4 NA TRBV11-2 NA TGTGCCAGCAGCCCCTACGTGACACTAGCCAAAAACATTCAGTACTTC CASSPYVTLAKNIQYF